A single sample gave rise to the 9 T cell receptor beta chains below, sequenced in a study of OX40 agonist ivuxolimab in advanced cancers. Sequencing was performed with immunoSEQ multiplex PCR; in TCRdb, only in-frame clones are kept and a portion is missing. This sample has 30,000 or so clones, with about 80% found just once. The source material was CD4+ or CD8+ T cells sorted from blood, sampled in a trial of the OX40 agonist ivuxolimab. These TCRs come from an adult with an advanced solid tumor such as melanoma, head and neck, liver or kidney cancer.

J is TRBJ2-7 and V is TRBV9, with 9 positions matching TRBD1. CDR1 is SGDLS and CDR2 is YYNGEE in the germline V gene. V was pared by 4 bases and J by 5 bases, with 7 bases of the junction left unmatched. This CDR3 spans 14 amino acids. DNA for the CDR3: TGTGCCAGCAGCCCCGGGGACAGGGCCCACGAGCAGTACTTC. Amino acid sequence: CASSPGDRAHEQYF.

This clone was seen only a few times. This chain links TRBV7-9 with TRBJ1-4, with unresolved D. Trimming removed 1 base at V and 8 bases at J, with 11 bases between. Germline loops: CDR1 SEHNR, CDR2 FQNEAQ (reference sequence). CDR3 length: 14 residues. The CDR3 reads CASSLGVGVEKLFF. As DNA, the CDR3 is TGTGCCAGCAGCTTAGGGGTCGGGGTCGAAAAACTGTTTTTT.

The gene calls are TRBV14 and TRBJ2-3; D remains unclear. V gave up 1 base and J gave up 5 bases, with 13 bases separating them. The CDR3 runs to 15 residues. The germline CDR1 and CDR2 sequences are SGHDN and FVKESK. For the CDR3, the DNA is TGTGCCAGCAGCCAAGGAAACAACGCAGTAGATACGCAGTATTTT. It yields the protein CASSQGNNAVDTQYF.

In DNA form, the CDR3 reads TGCAGCGTTTCCCTCCGTGGCACCGGGGAGCTGTTTTTT. This sequence encodes CSVSLRGTGELFF. The rearrangement joins TRBV29-1 to TRBJ2-2; D is uncertain. The V and J ends lost 5 bases and 4 bases respectively, with 11 bases between them. Per the germline V gene, CDR1 is SQVTM and CDR2 is ANQGSEA. This CDR3 comprises 13 residues.

The chain carries TRBV7-2 and TRBJ2-2; possible D gene TRBD2, 5 bases. The V and J ends lost 3 bases and 1 base respectively, with 9 bases between them. The germline CDR1 and CDR2 sequences are SGHTA and FQGNSA. The CDR3 sequence is 15 residues long. The CDR3 region is CASSFGGLNTGELFF. CDR3 sequence (DNA): TGTGCCAGCAGCTTCGGAGGACTGAACACCGGGGAGCTGTTTTTT.

The chain is built from TRBV29-1 and TRBJ2-1; no reliable D call. The CDR3 covers 14 residues. The germline V and J ends were trimmed by 7 bases and 6 bases, with 19 bases remaining between them. CDR1 and CDR2 from the germline V gene are SQVTM and ANQGSEA. The CDR3 DNA is TGCAGCGCGATTGCGGCCCCGAAACCCAATGAGCAGTTCTTC. Encoded protein: CSAIAAPKPNEQFF.

This sequence joins TRBV5-4 and TRBJ1-6; tentatively, D is TRBD1 (5 bases). The CDR3 covers 14 residues. Trimming pared 0 bases from V and 5 bases from J, leaving 6 bases between. The germline CDR1 and CDR2 sequences are SGHNT and YYREEE (reference sequence). The CDR3 nucleotides are TGTGCCAGCAGCTTGGAGGGGAATAATTCACCCCTCCACTTT. Translated, it gives CASSLEGNNSPLHF.

The rearrangement joins TRBV6-6 to TRBJ2-7; no clear D gene. The CDR3 is 11 residues long. V lost 6 bases and J 2 bases, leaving 5 bases between the germline ends. Germline V gene data show CDR1 as MNHNY and CDR2 as SVGAGI (reference sequence). CDR3 in amino acids: CASSAPYEQYF. CDR3 in DNA: TGTGCCAGCAGCGCCCCCTACGAGCAGTACTTC.

V and J are TRBV14 and TRBJ2-7; D not resolved. Germline CDR1 is SGHDN and CDR2 is FVKESK. V was pared by 0 bases and J by 1 base, with 1 base between. This CDR3 is built from 12 residues. DNA of the CDR3: TGTGCCAGCAGCCAAGATTCCTACGAGCAGTACTTC. Translation: CASSQDSYEQYF.